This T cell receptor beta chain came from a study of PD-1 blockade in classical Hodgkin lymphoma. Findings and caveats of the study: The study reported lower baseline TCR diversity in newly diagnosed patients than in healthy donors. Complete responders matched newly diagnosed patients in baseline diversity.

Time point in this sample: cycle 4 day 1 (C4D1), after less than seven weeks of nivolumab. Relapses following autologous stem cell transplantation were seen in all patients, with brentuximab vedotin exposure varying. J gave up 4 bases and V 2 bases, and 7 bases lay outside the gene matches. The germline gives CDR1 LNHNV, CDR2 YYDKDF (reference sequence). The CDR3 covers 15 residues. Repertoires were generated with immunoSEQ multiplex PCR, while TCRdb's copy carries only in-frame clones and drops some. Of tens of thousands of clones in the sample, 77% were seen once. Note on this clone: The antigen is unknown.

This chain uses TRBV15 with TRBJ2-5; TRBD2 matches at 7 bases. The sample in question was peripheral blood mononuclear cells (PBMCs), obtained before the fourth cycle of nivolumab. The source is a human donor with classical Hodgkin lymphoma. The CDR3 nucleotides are TGTGCCACCAGCAGACTTGGGGGAGGGCGAGAGACCCAGTACTTC. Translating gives CATSRLGGGRETQYF. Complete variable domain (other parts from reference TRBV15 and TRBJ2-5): DAMVIQNPRYQVTQFGKPVTLSCSQTLNHNVMYWYQQKSSQAPKLLFHYYDKDFNNEADTPDNFQSRRPNTSFCFLDIRSPGLGDTAMYLCATSRLGGGRETQYFGPGTRLLVL.